What follows is one TCR beta chain and its context. Original data processing: Scientists estimated how many nucleated cells there were by amplifying reference gene primers. Repertoires were generated with immunoSEQ multiplex PCR, while TCRdb's copy carries only in-frame clones and drops some. V, J and clone size are taken as reported in that table, and D and trimming were inferred from the DNA itself. Counted here are about 240,000 clones, approximately 90% occurring once; the ten biggest clones make up around 0.99%. The data are from a study of blood T cell repertoires in COVID-19. The trim removed 3 bases at V and 4 bases at J, leaving 5 bases unmatched. CDR1 and CDR2 from the germline V gene are SGDLS and YYNGEE. This CDR3 spans 17 amino acids.

The chain employs TRBV9 and TRBJ2-3; 16 bases are shared with TRBD2. The TCR sequence derives from a woman aged 40 to 55 who had recovered from COVID-19. The sequencing input was peripheral blood. The CDR3 protein is CASSAGTSGRAADTQYF. The CDR3 region has the DNA TGTGCCAGCAGCGCCGGGACTAGCGGGAGGGCCGCAGATACGCAGTATTTT.